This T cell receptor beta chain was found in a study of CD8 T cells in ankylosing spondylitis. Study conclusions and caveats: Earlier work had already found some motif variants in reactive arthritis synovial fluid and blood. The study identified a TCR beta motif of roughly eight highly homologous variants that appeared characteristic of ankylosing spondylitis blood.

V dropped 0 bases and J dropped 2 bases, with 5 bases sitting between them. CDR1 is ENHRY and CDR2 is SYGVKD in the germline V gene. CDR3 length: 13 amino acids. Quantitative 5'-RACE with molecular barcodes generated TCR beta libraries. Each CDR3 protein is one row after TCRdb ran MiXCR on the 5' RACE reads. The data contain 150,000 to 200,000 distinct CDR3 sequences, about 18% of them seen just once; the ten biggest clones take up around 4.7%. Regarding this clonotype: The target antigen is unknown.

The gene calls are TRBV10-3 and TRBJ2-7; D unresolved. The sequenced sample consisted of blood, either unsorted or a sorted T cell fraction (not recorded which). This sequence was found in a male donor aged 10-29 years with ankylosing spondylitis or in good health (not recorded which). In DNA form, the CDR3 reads TGTGCCATCAGTGAGTCATCTGCCTACGAGCAGTACTTC. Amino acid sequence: CAISESSAYEQYF.